The 5 T cell receptor beta chains below all came from one sample that was sequenced in a study of long-term antiretroviral therapy in people with HIV. Investigators performed immunoSEQ version v3.0 at survey level. Assay: immunoSEQ multiplex PCR; the TCRdb copy retains only in-frame clones and omits some. The profile covers 25,000 to 35,000 clones, with roughly 84% appearing a single time and less than 6% taken by the ten largest. The sequences come from unsorted PBMCs, collected 0.8 years after starting antiretroviral therapy. The receptors stem from a woman aged 25 to 39 with HIV.

V is TRBV19 and J is TRBJ2-2; D gene unclear. Trimming took off 1 base at V and 0 bases at J, with 9 bases between the two ends. The CDR3 sequence is 16 residues long. CDR1 and CDR2 (germline): LNHDA, SQIVND (reference sequence). This chain's CDR3 is CASSIGALANTGELFF. The DNA for the CDR3 is TGTGCCAGTAGTATAGGTGCACTGGCGAACACCGGGGAGCTGTTTTTT. Variable domain in full (rest from reference TRBV19 and TRBJ2-2): DGGITQSPKYLFRKEGQNVTLSCEQNLNHDAMYWYRQDPGQGLRLIYYSQIVNDFQKGDIAEGYSVSREKKESFPLTVTSAQKNPTAFYLCASSIGALANTGELFFGEGSRLTVL.

This clone is medium-sized (0.01 to 0.1%). The chain couples TRBV6-1 to TRBJ1-2, with no clear D. The CDR3 loop spans 13 amino acids. The germline CDR1 and CDR2 sequences are MNHNS and SASEGT. V lost 1 base, J lost 5 bases, and 8 bases lay in between. CDR3 sequence: CASSEEPDYGYTF. DNA of the CDR3: TGTGCCAGCAGTGAAGAGCCCGATTATGGCTACACCTTC.

The V and J genes are TRBV9 and TRBJ2-2; D ambiguous. The CDR3 has 13 residues. Germline CDR1 SGDLS, CDR2 YYNGEE. Trimming left V 4 bases short and J 5 bases short, with 9 bases between. CDR3 DNA: TGTGCCAGCAGCCCTGCTGAAACCGGGGAGCTGTTTTTT. Its protein is CASSPAETGELFF.

As to this clone: Sequence at one end of the junction differs from germline and may be a read error. The chain has TRBV19 and TRBJ1-4; D is ambiguous. Germline V gives CDR1 LNHDA, CDR2 SQIVND (reference sequence). The CDR3 sequence is 15 residues long. In DNA, the CDR3 is TGTGCGAGTACATCTTCGGTAGGAACTAATGAAAAACTGTTTTTT. This encodes CASTSSVGTNEKLFF.

The rearrangement uses TRBV5-6 and TRBJ1-4; D is ambiguous. Germline assignment: CDR1 SGHDT and CDR2 YYEEEE. Between the trimmed V and J ends, which lost 4 bases and 7 bases, there was a span of 20 bases. This CDR3 region has 16 residues. CDR3 residues: CASSHEDEWRGEKLFF. DNA for the CDR3: TGTGCCAGCAGCCACGAGGACGAGTGGCGCGGTGAAAAACTGTTTTTT.